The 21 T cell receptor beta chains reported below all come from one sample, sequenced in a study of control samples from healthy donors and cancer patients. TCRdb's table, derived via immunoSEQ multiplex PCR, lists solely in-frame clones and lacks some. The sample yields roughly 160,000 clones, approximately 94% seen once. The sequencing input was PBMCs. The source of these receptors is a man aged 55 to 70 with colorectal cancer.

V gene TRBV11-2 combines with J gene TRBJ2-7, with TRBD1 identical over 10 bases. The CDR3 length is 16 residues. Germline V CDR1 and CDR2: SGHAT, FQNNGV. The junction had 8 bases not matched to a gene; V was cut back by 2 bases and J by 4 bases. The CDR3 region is CASSLWSRTGGYEQYF. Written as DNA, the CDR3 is TGTGCCAGCAGCTTATGGAGTAGGACAGGGGGTTACGAGCAGTACTTC. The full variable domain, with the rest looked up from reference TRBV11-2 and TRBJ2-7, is EAGVAQSPRYKIIEKRQSVAFWCNPISGHATLYWYQQILGQGPKLLIQFQNNGVVDDSQLPKDRFSAERLKGVDSTLKIQPAKLEDSAVYLCASSLWSRTGGYEQYFGPGTRLTVT.

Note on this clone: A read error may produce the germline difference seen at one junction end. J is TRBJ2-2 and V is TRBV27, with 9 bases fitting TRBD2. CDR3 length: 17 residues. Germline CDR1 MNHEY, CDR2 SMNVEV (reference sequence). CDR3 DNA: TGTGCCCGCAGTCAGACTCGCGGGGGGGCCGGGACCGGGGAGCTGTTTTTT. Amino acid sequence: CARSQTRGGAGTGELFF.

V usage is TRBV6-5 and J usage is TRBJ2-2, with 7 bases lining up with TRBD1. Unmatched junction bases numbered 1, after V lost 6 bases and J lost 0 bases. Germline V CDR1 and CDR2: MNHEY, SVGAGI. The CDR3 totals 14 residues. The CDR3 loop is CASRQGSNTGELFF. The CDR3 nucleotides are TGTGCCAGCAGACAGGGGTCGAACACCGGGGAGCTGTTTTTT.

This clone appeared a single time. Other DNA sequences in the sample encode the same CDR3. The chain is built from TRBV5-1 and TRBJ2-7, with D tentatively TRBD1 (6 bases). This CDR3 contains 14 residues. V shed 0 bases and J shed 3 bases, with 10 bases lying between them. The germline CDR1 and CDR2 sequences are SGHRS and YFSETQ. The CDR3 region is CASSLGQEFYEQYF. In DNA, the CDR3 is TGCGCCAGCAGCTTGGGACAGGAATTCTACGAGCAGTACTTC.

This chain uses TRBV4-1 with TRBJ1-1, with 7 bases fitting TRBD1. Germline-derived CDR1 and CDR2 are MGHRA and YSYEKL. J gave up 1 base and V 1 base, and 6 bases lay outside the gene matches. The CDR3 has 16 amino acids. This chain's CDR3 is CASSQGQGARNTEAFF. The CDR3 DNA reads TGCGCCAGCAGCCAAGGACAGGGAGCGAGGAACACTGAAGCTTTCTTT.

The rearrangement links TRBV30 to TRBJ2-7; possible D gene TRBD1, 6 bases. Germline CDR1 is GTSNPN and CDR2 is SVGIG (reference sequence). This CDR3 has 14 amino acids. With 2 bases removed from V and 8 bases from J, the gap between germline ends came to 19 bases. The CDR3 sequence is CAWSPRDTVWKQYF. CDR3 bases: TGTGCCTGGAGTCCGAGGGACACTGTTTGGAAGCAGTACTTC.

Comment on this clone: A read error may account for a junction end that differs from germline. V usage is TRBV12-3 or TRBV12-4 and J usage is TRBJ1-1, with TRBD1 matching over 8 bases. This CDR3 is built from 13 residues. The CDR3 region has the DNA TGTGCCAGCACCCGGACAGGGCCCACTGAAGCTTTCTTC. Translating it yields CASTRTGPTEAFF.

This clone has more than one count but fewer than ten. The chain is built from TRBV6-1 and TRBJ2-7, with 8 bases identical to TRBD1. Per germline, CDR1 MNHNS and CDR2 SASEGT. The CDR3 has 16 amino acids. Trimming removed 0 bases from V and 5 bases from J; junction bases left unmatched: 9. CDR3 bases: TGTGCCAGCAGTGAAGCAAGGTACAGGGGGATACACGAGCAGTACTTC. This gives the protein CASSEARYRGIHEQYF.

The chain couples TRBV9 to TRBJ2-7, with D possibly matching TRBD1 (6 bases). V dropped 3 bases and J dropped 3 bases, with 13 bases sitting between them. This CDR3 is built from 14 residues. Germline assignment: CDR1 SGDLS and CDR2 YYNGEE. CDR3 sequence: CASSARDNFYEQYF. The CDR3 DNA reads TGTGCCAGCAGCGCCCGGGACAATTTCTACGAGCAGTACTTC.

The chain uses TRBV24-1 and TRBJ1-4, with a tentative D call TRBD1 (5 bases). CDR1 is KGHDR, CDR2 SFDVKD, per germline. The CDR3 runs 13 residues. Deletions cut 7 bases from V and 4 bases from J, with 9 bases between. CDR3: CATRGELNEKLFF. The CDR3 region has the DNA TGTGCCACCAGGGGGGAGCTTAATGAAAAACTGTTTTTT.

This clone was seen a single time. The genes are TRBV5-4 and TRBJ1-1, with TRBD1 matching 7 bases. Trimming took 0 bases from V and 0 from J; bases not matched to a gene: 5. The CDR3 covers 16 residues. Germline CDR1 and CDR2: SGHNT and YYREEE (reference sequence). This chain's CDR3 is CASSLGQGRMNTEAFF. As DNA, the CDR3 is TGTGCCAGCAGCTTGGGACAGGGTCGAATGAACACTGAAGCTTTCTTT. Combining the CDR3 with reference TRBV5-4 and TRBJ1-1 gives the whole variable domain ETGVTQSPTHLIKTRGQQVTLRCSSQSGHNTVSWYQQALGQGPQFIFQYYREEENGRGNFPPRFSGLQFPNYSSELNVNALELDDSALYLCASSLGQGRMNTEAFFGQGTRLTVV.

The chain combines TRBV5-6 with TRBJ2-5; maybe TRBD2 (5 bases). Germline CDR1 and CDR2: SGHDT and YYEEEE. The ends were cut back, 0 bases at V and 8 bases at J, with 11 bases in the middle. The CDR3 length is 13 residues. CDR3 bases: TGTGCCAGCAGCTTGGGCTGGGAGAGAACCCAGTACTTC. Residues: CASSLGWERTQYF.

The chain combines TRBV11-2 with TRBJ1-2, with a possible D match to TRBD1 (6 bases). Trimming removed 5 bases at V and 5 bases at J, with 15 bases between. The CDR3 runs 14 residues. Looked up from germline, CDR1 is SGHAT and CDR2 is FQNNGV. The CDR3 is CASSPPTGHYGYTF. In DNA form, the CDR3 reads TGTGCCAGCAGCCCCCCGACAGGACATTATGGCTACACCTTC.

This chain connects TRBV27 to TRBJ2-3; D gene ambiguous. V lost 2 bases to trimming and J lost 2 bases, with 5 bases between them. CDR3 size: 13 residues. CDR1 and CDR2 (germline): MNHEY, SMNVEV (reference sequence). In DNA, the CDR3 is TGTGCCAGCAGTTTAGGCTTCACAGATACGCAGTATTTT. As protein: CASSLGFTDTQYF.

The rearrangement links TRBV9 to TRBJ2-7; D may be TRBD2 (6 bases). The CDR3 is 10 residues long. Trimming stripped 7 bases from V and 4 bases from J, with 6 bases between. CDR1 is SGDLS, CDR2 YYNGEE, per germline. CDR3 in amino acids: CASGGYEQYF. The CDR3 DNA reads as TGTGCCAGCGGAGGGTACGAGCAGTACTTC. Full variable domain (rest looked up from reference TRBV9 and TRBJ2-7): DSGVTQTPKHLITATGQRVTLRCSPRSGDLSVYWYQQSLDQGLQFLIQYYNGEERAKGNILERFSAQQFPDLHSELNLSSLELGDSALYFCASGGYEQYFGPGTRLTVT.

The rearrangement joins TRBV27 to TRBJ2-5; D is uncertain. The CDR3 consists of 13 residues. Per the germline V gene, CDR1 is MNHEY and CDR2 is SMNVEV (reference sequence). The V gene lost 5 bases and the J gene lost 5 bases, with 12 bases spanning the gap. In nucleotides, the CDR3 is TGTGCCAGCAGTAAGAGTATGAGCGAGACCCAGTACTTC. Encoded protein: CASSKSMSETQYF.

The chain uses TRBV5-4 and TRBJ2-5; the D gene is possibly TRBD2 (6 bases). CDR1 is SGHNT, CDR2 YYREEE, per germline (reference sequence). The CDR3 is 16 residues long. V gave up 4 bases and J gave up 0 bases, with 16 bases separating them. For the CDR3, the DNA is TGTGCCAGCAGCCAACTAGCCCAATATAACCAAGAGACCCAGTACTTC. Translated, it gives CASSQLAQYNQETQYF.

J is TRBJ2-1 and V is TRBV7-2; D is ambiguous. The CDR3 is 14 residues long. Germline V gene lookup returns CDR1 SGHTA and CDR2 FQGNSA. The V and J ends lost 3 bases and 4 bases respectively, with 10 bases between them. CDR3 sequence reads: CASSFKGWYNEQFF. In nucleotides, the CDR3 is TGTGCCAGCAGCTTCAAGGGCTGGTACAATGAGCAGTTCTTC.

The CDR3 protein is CASSNYRQGREQFF. The DNA of the CDR3 is TGTGCCAGCAGCAATTATCGACAGGGACGTGAGCAGTTCTTC. The chain employs TRBV21-1 and TRBJ2-1; no DNA check was done on the table's D call, TRBD1. TRBV21-1 is annotated as a pseudogene. CDR3 size: 14 residues.

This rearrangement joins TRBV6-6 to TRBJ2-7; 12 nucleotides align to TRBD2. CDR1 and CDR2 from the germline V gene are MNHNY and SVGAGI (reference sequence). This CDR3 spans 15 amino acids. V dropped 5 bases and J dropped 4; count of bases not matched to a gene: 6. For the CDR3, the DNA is TGTGCCAGCAGTCTCCGACTAGCGGGGGAATACGAGCAGTACTTC. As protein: CASSLRLAGEYEQYF.

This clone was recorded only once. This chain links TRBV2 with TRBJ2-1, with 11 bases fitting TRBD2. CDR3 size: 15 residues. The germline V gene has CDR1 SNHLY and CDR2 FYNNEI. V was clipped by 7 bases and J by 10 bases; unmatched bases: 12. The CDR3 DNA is TGTGCCAGCACTCCCCGGGTAGCGGGGGGGCCGGAGCAGTTCTTC. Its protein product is CASTPRVAGGPEQFF.